This T cell receptor beta chain emerged from a study of beta chain features in type 1 diabetes. Only a few counts were recorded for this clone. What it binds is not known. Per germline, CDR1 SGHRS and CDR2 YFSETQ. V lost 0 bases, J lost 6 bases, and 12 bases stayed unmatched. CDR3 length: 17 residues. Study conclusions and caveats: All four CD4+ subsets from Type 1 diabetes patients carried moderately but significantly shorter TCRB CDR3s. VDJ junctions from type 1 diabetes patients carried fewer insertions and larger deletions.

What was sequenced were expressed TCRB transcripts, since all of the isolated RNA had been reverse transcribed. The method was immunoSEQ multiplex PCR; TCRdb's version includes in-frame clones alone and lacks a portion of them. Among around 150,000 clones listed, 10% were seen once. Sequencing was performed on central memory CD4+ T cells from blood. The TCR originated in a man aged 25-45 years with type 1 diabetes. The V and J genes are TRBV5-1 and TRBJ2-7; TRBD2 matches at 10 bases. CDR3 in amino acids: CASSLVKVAGGIREQYF. The DNA for the CDR3 is TGCGCCAGCAGCTTGGTGAAGGTAGCGGGAGGAATCCGCGAGCAGTACTTC.